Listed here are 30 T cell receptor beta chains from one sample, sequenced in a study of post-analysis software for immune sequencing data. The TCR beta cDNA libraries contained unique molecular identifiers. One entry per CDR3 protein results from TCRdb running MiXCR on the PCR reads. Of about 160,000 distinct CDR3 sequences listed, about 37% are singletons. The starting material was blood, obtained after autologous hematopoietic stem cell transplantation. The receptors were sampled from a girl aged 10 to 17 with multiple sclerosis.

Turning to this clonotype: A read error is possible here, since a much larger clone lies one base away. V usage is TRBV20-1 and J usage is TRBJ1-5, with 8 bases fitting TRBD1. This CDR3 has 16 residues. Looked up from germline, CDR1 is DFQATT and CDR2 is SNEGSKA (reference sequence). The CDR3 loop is CSAQLTSGTGNQPRHF. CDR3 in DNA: TGCAGTGCCCAATTAACTTCCGGGACAGGAAATCAGCCCCGGCATTTT.

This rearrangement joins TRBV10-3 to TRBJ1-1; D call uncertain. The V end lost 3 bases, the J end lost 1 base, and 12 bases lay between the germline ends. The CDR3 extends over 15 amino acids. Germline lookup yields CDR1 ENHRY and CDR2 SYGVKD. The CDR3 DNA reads TGTGCCATCAGTGATCCCCCCTCGGCGAACACTGAAGCTTTCTTT. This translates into CAISDPPSANTEAFF.

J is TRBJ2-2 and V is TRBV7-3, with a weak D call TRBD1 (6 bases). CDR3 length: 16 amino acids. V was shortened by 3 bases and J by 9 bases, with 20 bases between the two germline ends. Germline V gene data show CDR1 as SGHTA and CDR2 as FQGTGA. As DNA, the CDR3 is TGTGCCAGCAGCTTGGTCGAGACAGGATCATCCCGGGAGCTGTTTTTT. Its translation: CASSLVETGSSRELFF.

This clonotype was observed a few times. The CDR3 DNA reads as TGCAGTGCCGAAGGACTAGCGGGAGTCCTAGCCTACGAGCAGTACTTC. Translation: CSAEGLAGVLAYEQYF. The chain joins TRBV20-1 to TRBJ2-7; TRBD2 aligns across 13 bases. The CDR3 totals 16 residues. Germline V CDR1 and CDR2: DFQATT, SNEGSKA (reference sequence). V was clipped by 6 bases and J by 2 bases; unmatched bases: 10.

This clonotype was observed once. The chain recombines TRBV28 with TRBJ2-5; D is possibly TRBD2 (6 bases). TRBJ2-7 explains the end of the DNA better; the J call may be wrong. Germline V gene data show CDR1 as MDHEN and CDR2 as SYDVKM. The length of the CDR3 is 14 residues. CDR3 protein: CASSLSPGAYEQYF. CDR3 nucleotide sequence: TGTGCCAGCAGTTTGAGTCCGGGGGCCTACGAGCAGTACTTC.

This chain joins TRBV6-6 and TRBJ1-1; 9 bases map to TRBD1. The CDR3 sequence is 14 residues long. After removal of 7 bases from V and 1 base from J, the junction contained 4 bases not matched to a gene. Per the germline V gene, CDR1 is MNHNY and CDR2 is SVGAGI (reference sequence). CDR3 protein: CASIGTGQNTEAFF. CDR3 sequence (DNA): TGTGCCAGCATCGGGACAGGGCAGAACACTGAAGCTTTCTTT.

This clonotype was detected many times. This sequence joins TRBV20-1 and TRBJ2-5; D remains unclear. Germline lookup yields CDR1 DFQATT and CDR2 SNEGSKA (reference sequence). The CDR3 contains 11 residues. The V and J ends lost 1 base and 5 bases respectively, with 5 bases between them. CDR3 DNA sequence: TGCAGTGCTAGAGCTTCGGAGACCCAGTACTTC. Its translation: CSARASETQYF.

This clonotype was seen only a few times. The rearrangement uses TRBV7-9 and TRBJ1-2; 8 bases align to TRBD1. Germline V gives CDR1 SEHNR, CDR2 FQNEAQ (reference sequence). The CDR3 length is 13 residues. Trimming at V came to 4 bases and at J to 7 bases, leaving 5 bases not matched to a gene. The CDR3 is CASSSAGGRGYTF. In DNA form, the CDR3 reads TGTGCCAGCAGCTCCGCAGGGGGCCGTGGCTACACCTTC.

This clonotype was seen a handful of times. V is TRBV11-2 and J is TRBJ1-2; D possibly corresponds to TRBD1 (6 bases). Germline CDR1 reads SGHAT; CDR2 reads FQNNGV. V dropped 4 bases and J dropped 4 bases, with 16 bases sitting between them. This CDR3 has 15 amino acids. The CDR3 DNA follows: TGTGCCAGCAGCTATGGGACATCCGACTTCTATGGCTACACCTTC. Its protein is CASSYGTSDFYGYTF.

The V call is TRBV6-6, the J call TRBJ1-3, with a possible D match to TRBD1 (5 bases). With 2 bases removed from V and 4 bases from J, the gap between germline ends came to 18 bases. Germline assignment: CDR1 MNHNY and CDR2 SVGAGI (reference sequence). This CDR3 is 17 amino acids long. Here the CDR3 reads CASSYLSGFGGGNTIYF. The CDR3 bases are TGTGCCAGCAGTTACCTTTCGGGTTTCGGGGGAGGAAACACCATATATTTT.

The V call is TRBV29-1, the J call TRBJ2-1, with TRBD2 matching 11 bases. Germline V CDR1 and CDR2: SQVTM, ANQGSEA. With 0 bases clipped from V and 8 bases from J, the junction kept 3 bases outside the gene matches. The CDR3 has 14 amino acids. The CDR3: CSVEELAGVDEQFF. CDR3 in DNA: TGCAGCGTTGAAGAACTAGCGGGAGTGGATGAGCAGTTCTTC.

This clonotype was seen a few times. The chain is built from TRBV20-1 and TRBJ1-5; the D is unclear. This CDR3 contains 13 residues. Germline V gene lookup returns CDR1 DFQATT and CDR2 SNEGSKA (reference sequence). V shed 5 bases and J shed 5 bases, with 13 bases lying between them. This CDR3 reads CSAGVGEDQPQHF. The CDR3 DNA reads TGCAGTGCTGGGGTGGGTGAGGATCAGCCCCAGCATTTT.

DNA for the CDR3: TGTGCCAGCAGGCCGGGAGGTTCGGACACCCAGTACTTC. Residues: CASRPGGSDTQYF. This chain links TRBV12-3 or TRBV12-4 with TRBJ2-5; 7 bases match TRBD2. The V and J ends lost 6 bases and 8 bases, in that order; junction bases with no gene match: 9. This CDR3 has 13 amino acids.

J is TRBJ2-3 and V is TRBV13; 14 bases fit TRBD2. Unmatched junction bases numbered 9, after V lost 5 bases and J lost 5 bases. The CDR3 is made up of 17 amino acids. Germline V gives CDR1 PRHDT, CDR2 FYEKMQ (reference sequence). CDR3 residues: CASSARLAGGPGDTQYF. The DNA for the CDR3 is TGTGCCAGCAGCGCCCGACTAGCGGGAGGGCCCGGAGATACGCAGTATTTT.

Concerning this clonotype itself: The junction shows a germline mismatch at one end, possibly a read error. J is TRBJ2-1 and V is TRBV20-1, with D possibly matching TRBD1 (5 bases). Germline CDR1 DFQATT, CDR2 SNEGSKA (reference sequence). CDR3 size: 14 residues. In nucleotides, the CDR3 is TGCAGTGCTGGAGACAGCCCTACTAACTATGAGCAGTTCTTC. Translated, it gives CSAGDSPTNYEQFF.

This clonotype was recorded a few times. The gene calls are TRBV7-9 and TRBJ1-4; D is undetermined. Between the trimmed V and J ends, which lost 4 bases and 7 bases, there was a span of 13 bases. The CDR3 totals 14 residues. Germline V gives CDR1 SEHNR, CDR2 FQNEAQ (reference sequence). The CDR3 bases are TGTGCCAGCAGCTCCGACTGGACGTCTGAAAAACTGTTTTTT. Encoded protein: CASSSDWTSEKLFF.

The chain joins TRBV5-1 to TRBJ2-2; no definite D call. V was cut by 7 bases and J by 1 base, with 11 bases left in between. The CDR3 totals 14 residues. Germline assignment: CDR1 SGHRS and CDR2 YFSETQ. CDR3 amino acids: CASSTPQNTGELFF. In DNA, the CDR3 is TGCGCCAGCTCGACTCCACAGAACACCGGGGAGCTGTTTTTT.

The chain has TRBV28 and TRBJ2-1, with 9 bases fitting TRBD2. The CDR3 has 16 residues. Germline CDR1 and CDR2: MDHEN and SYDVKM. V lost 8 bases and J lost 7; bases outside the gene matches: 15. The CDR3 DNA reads TGTGCCAGCTTCCCCGGGGGGGATAGCGGGAGAAATGAGCAGTTCTTC. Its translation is CASFPGGDSGRNEQFF.

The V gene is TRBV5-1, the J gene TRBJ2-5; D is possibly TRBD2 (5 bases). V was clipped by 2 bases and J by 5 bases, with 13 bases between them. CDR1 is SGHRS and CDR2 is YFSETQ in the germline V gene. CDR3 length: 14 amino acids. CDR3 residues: CASSFSNPGETQYF. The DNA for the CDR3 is TGCGCCAGCAGCTTCAGCAATCCGGGGGAGACCCAGTACTTC.

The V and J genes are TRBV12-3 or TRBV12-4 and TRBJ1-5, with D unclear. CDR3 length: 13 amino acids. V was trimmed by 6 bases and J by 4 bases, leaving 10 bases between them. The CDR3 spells CASRDLPNQPQHF. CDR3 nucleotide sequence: TGTGCCAGCAGGGACCTTCCTAATCAGCCCCAGCATTTT.

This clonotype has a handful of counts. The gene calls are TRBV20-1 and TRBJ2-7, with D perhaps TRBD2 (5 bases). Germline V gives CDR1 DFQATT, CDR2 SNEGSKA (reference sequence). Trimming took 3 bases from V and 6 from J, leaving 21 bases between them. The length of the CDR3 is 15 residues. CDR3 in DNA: TGCAGTGCTAGGCGAGCGGCGAGCCCATCTGGCGAGCAGTACTTC. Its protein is CSARRAASPSGEQYF.

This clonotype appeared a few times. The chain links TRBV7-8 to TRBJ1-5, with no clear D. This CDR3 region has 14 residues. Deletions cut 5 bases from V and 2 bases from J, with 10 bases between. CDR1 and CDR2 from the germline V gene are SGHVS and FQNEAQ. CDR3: CASSVIEGNQPQHF. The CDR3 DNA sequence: TGTGCCAGCAGCGTTATCGAGGGCAATCAGCCCCAGCATTTT. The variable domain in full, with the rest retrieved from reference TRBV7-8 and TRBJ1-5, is GAGVSQSPRYKVAKRGQDVALRCDPISGHVSLFWYQQALGQGPEFLTYFQNEAQLDKSGLPSDRFFAERPEGSVSTLKIQRTQQEDSAVYLCASSVIEGNQPQHFGDGTRLSIL.

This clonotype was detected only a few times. CDR3 region: CASSTSTANTEAFF. CDR3 DNA sequence: TGTGCCAGCAGCACTTCGACAGCCAACACTGAAGCTTTCTTT. This chain links TRBV7-2 with TRBJ1-1; weak D call: TRBD1 (5 bases). The CDR3 totals 14 residues. Germline V lookup: CDR1 SGHTA, CDR2 FQGNSA. Trimming took off 5 bases at V and 2 bases at J, with 12 bases between the two ends.

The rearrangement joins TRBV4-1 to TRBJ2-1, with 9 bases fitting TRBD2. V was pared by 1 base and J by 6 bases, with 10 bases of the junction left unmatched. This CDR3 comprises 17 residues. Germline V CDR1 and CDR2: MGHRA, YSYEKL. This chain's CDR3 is CASSQVGTSLAGNEQFF. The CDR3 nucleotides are TGCGCCAGCAGCCAAGTCGGGACTAGCTTGGCGGGCAATGAGCAGTTCTTC.

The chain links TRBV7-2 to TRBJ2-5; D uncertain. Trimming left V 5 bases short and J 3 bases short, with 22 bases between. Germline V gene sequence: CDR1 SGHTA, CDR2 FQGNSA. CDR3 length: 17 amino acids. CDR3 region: CASSPVLNRPREETQYF. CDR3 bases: TGTGCCAGCAGCCCGGTGTTAAATCGTCCCCGGGAAGAGACCCAGTACTTC.

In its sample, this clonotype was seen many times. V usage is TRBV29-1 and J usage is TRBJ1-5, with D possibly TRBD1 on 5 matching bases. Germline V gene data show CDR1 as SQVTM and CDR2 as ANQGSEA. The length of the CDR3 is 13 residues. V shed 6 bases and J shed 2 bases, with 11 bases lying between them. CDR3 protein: CSVGWGGNQPQHF. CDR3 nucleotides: TGCAGCGTCGGGTGGGGGGGCAATCAGCCCCAGCATTTT.

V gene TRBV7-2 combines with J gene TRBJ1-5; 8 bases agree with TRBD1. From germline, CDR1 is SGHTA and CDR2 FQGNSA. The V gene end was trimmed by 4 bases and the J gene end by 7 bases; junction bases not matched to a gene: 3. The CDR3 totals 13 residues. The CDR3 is CASSYRGEQPQHF. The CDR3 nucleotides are TGTGCCAGCAGCTACAGGGGGGAGCAGCCCCAGCATTTT.

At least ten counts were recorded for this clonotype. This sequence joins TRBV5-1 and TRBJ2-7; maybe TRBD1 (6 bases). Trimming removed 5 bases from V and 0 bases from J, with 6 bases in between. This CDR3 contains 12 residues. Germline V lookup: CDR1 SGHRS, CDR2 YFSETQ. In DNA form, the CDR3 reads TGCGCCAGCAGGGACAGCTCCTACGAGCAGTACTTC. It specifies CASRDSSYEQYF.

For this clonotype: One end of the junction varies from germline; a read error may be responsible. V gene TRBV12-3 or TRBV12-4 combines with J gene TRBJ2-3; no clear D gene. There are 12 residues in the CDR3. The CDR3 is CASSFEADAQYF. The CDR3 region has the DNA TGTGCCAGCAGTTTCGAGGCAGATGCGCAGTATTTT.

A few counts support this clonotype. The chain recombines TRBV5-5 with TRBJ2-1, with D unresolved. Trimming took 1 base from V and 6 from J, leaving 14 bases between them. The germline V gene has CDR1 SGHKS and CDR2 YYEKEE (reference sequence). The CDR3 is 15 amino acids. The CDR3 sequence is CASSLWPSLGNEQFF. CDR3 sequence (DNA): TGTGCCAGCAGCTTGTGGCCTAGTTTAGGCAATGAGCAGTTCTTC.